This passage covers 27 T cell receptor beta chains from one sample sequenced in a study of blood T cell repertoires in COVID-19. Produced via immunoSEQ multiplex PCR; TCRdb's table is partial and in-frame only. The repertoire consists of approximately 150,000 clones, with 70% to 90% occurring once and the leading ten covering around 2.5%. Sample: peripheral blood. These receptor sequences come from a human donor with acute or convalescent COVID-19. The donor label of this sample is uncertain.

The chain combines TRBV19 with TRBJ1-3; tentative D call: TRBD1 (6 bases). Trimming pared 8 bases from V and 4 bases from J, leaving 15 bases between. Germline V gene lookup returns CDR1 LNHDA and CDR2 SQIVND (reference sequence). The CDR3 length is 14 residues. As DNA, the CDR3 is TGTGCCAGTGGAACAGGGTTTTCGGGAAACACCATATATTTT. This gives the protein CASGTGFSGNTIYF.

This clone was observed once. The chain joins TRBV11-2 to TRBJ2-4; D not resolved. CDR1 and CDR2 (germline): SGHAT, FQNNGV. Trimming stripped 4 bases from V and 8 bases from J, with 12 bases between. CDR3 size: 13 residues. The CDR3 DNA is TGTGCCAGCAGCTCCTTGACCCGGGACATTCAGTACTTC. This translates into CASSSLTRDIQYF. Drawing the rest from reference TRBV11-2 and TRBJ2-4, the complete variable domain is EAGVAQSPRYKIIEKRQSVAFWCNPISGHATLYWYQQILGQGPKLLIQFQNNGVVDDSQLPKDRFSAERLKGVDSTLKIQPAKLEDSAVYLCASSSLTRDIQYFGAGTRLSVL.

This clone appeared a few times. The chain has TRBV12-3 or TRBV12-4 and TRBJ1-5, with TRBD1 as a possible D gene (5 bases). The CDR3 runs to 13 residues. The ends were cut back, 6 bases at V and 1 base at J, with 7 bases in the middle. The CDR3 coding sequence is TGTGCCAGCAGCCGACAGAGCAATCAGCCCCAGCATTTT. This encodes CASSRQSNQPQHF.

The table lists this clone with a few counts. Distinct nucleotide sequences in the sample also encode this CDR3. V usage is TRBV7-2 and J usage is TRBJ2-3; 8 bases map to TRBD2. Germline lookup yields CDR1 SGHTA and CDR2 FQGNSA. V shed 3 bases and J 3 bases; nucleotides not matched to a gene: 2. The CDR3 length is 14 residues. CDR3 DNA: TGTGCCAGCAGCTTCGGGGGGGTAACAGATACGCAGTATTTT. It encodes CASSFGGVTDTQYF.

J is TRBJ2-2 and V is TRBV2; the match to TRBD1 covers 11 bases. In germline, CDR1 is SNHLY, CDR2 FYNNEI. The V and J ends lost 6 bases and 4 bases, in that order; junction bases with no gene match: 7. There are 16 residues in the CDR3. The CDR3 region has the DNA TGTGCCAGCAGCACCGGACAGGGGGCGGGCACCGGGGAGCTGTTTTTT. Its translation: CASSTGQGAGTGELFF. Combining the CDR3 with reference TRBV2 and TRBJ2-2 gives the whole variable domain EPEVTQTPSHQVTQMGQEVILRCVPISNHLYFYWYRQILGQKVEFLVSFYNNEISEKSEIFDDQFSVERPDGSNFTLKIRSTKLEDSAMYFCASSTGQGAGTGELFFGEGSRLTVL.

The rearrangement joins TRBV27 to TRBJ2-5, with D perhaps TRBD2 (6 bases). Per the germline V gene, CDR1 is MNHEY and CDR2 is SMNVEV (reference sequence). V lost 4 bases, J lost 1 base, and 13 bases lay in between. The CDR3 is 15 amino acids. DNA of the CDR3: TGTGCCAGCAGTTCCCCCGGGAGTGCCCAAGAGACCCAGTACTTC. Its protein product is CASSSPGSAQETQYF.

V gene TRBV19 combines with J gene TRBJ1-2; TRBD1 matches at 10 bases. The germline CDR1 and CDR2 sequences are LNHDA and SQIVND (reference sequence). J was trimmed by 4 bases and V by 6 bases; bases with no gene match: 17. The CDR3 runs 18 residues. This CDR3 is CASSPLSRDRGNVYGYTF. The CDR3 coding sequence is TGTGCCAGTAGCCCCCTGTCCCGGGACAGGGGAAACGTCTATGGCTACACCTTC.

The chain couples TRBV5-4 to TRBJ1-2, with 7 bases lining up with TRBD1. Germline V gene sequence: CDR1 SGHNT, CDR2 YYREEE (reference sequence). J gave up 5 bases and V 0 bases, and 10 bases lay outside the gene matches. There are 16 residues in the CDR3. CDR3 nucleotide sequence: TGTGCCAGCAGCTTGGGACAGGGTATTGTAGTTTATGGCTACACCTTC. Translated: CASSLGQGIVVYGYTF.

Concerning this clone itself: In the same sample, other DNA sequences code for this CDR3. J is TRBJ1-5 and V is TRBV2; tentatively, D is TRBD1 (6 bases). Germline-derived CDR1 and CDR2 are SNHLY and FYNNEI. Trimming cost V 1 base and J 2 bases, with 6 bases left between them. The CDR3 is 14 residues long. The CDR3 is CASSEGQGNQPQHF. The CDR3, as DNA: TGTGCCAGCAGTGAAGGACAGGGCAATCAGCCCCAGCATTTT.

The chain has TRBV9 and TRBJ2-1; 11 nucleotides align to TRBD2. Trimming removed 1 base from V and 5 bases from J; junction bases left unmatched: 5. The germline gives CDR1 SGDLS, CDR2 YYNGEE. This CDR3 contains 16 residues. The CDR3 DNA reads TGTGCCAGCAGCGTATCCGGGACTAGCGGAAACAATGAGCAGTTCTTC. The encoded protein is CASSVSGTSGNNEQFF.

To note about this clone: Relative to the germline gene, one junction end is altered; a read error may explain this. The rearrangement joins TRBV6-2 or TRBV6-3 to TRBJ2-5; 7 positions agree with TRBD2. In germline, CDR1 is MNHEY, CDR2 SVGEGT. The CDR3 totals 14 residues. The CDR3 is CASSYMTSQEAQYF. Here the CDR3 DNA reads TGTGCCAGCAGTTACATGACTAGCCAAGAGGCCCAGTACTTC.

As regards this clone: One junction end does not reproduce the germline sequence, and a read error may be involved. The genes are TRBV7-7 and TRBJ2-5; TRBD2 matches at 8 bases. This CDR3 region has 16 residues. Germline values: CDR1 SSHAT, CDR2 FNYEAQ (reference sequence). The DNA of the CDR3 is TGTGCTAGCAGCCGAGGGGGGGGACTAGGCCAAGAGACCCAGTACTTC. Translating gives CASSRGGGLGQETQYF.

In this sample, this clone turned up once. The rearrangement uses TRBV9 and TRBJ1-3; weak D call: TRBD1 (5 bases). V shed 6 bases and J shed 1 base, with 11 bases lying between them. Germline CDR1 reads SGDLS; CDR2 reads YYNGEE. There are 14 residues in the CDR3. In DNA, the CDR3 is TGTGCCAGCACCCCAGGGCTTTCTGGAAACACCATATATTTT. Its protein is CASTPGLSGNTIYF.

This clone was seen more than once but under ten times. This chain uses TRBV11-3 with TRBJ1-1; no clear D gene. The V gene lost 10 bases and the J gene lost 6 bases, with 18 bases spanning the gap. The CDR3 contains 13 residues. Per germline, CDR1 SGHNT and CDR2 YENEEA. CDR3 sequence (DNA): TGTGCCATCCCTGGTGGAGTTAACCCTGAAGCTTTCTTT. The encoded protein is CAIPGGVNPEAFF.

The V and J genes are TRBV30 and TRBJ2-3, with 7 bases matching TRBD1. The CDR3 has 14 amino acids. Germline trimming cut 0 bases from V and 2 bases from J; bases unmatched to any gene: 2. Germline V gene sequence: CDR1 GTSNPN, CDR2 SVGIG (reference sequence). This chain's CDR3 is CAWSVTGVTDTQYF. Written as DNA, the CDR3 is TGTGCCTGGAGTGTAACAGGGGTCACAGATACGCAGTATTTT.

The chain joins TRBV4-1 to TRBJ1-2; 8 bases are a match to TRBD1. This CDR3 has 16 amino acids. V shed 2 bases, J shed 0 bases, and the junction held 5 bases outside the gene matches. Per germline, CDR1 MGHRA and CDR2 YSYEKL. The CDR3 sequence: CASSQPGGSSNYGYTF. Written as DNA, the CDR3 is TGCGCCAGCAGCCAACCAGGGGGCAGTTCTAACTATGGCTACACCTTC.

The CDR3 DNA follows: TGTGCCAGCAGCTTAGGGACTGGCTACAATGAGCAGTTCTTC. Its translation: CASSLGTGYNEQFF. The V call is TRBV7-2, the J call TRBJ2-1, with D possibly being TRBD2 (5 bases). The V gene lost 1 base and the J gene lost 3 bases, with 7 bases spanning the gap. The germline V gene encodes CDR1 SGHTA and CDR2 FQGNSA. The CDR3 loop spans 14 amino acids.

The rearrangement uses TRBV28 and TRBJ1-6; TRBD1 matches 8 bases. The CDR3 is 16 amino acids. V gave up 4 bases and J gave up 0 bases; unmatched junction bases: 2. Germline loops: CDR1 MDHEN, CDR2 SYDVKM. CDR3: CASSSTGGSYNSPLHF. The CDR3 nucleotides read TGTGCCAGCAGTTCAACAGGGGGCTCCTATAATTCACCCCTCCACTTT.

The chain employs TRBV11-3 and TRBJ2-7; D possibly corresponds to TRBD2 (5 bases). Germline V CDR1 and CDR2: SGHNT, YENEEA. V was cut by 2 bases and J by 3 bases, with 17 bases left in between. The CDR3 is 16 residues long. The CDR3 sequence is CASSLPRARKGYEQYF. CDR3 bases: TGTGCCAGCAGCTTACCGAGGGCCCGAAAGGGCTACGAGCAGTACTTC.

The V call is TRBV5-6, the J call TRBJ1-2; TRBD1 might be the D (5 bases). The germline V gene encodes CDR1 SGHDT and CDR2 YYEEEE. The CDR3 runs 14 residues. V shed 0 bases and J shed 3 bases, with 9 bases lying between them. CDR3 in DNA: TGTGCCAGCAGCTTGGGTCACAGGCACTATGGCTACACCTTC. Amino acids: CASSLGHRHYGYTF.

The CDR3 DNA sequence: TGTGCCAGCAGTCCTCGGACTGTACTAGGGGAAAAACTGTTTTTT. This translates into CASSPRTVLGEKLFF. V and J are TRBV2 and TRBJ1-4; the D is unclear. Trimming removed 5 bases from V and 8 bases from J, with 18 bases in between. Germline V gene lookup returns CDR1 SNHLY and CDR2 FYNNEI. The CDR3 contains 15 residues.

The chain couples TRBV11-2 to TRBJ2-2, with D possibly TRBD1 on 5 matching bases. The CDR3 sequence is 12 residues long. The germline gives CDR1 SGHAT, CDR2 FQNNGV. Trimming took off 4 bases at V and 10 bases at J, with 10 bases between the two ends. The CDR3 region is CASSSLTEELFF. The CDR3 DNA is TGTGCCAGCAGCTCCTTGACAGAGGAGCTGTTTTTT. The variable domain in full, with the rest retrieved from reference TRBV11-2 and TRBJ2-2, is EAGVAQSPRYKIIEKRQSVAFWCNPISGHATLYWYQQILGQGPKLLIQFQNNGVVDDSQLPKDRFSAERLKGVDSTLKIQPAKLEDSAVYLCASSSLTEELFFGEGSRLTVL.

This clone occurred a few times. The V gene is TRBV14, the J gene TRBJ1-1; a weak D match, TRBD1 (5 bases). The germline V gene has CDR1 SGHDN and CDR2 FVKESK. This CDR3 is 14 amino acids long. V lost 4 bases and J lost 1, with 10 bases in between. The CDR3 sequence: CASSPLQENTEAFF. CDR3 bases: TGTGCCAGCAGCCCCTTACAGGAGAACACTGAAGCTTTCTTT.

The genes are TRBV5-1 and TRBJ1-1, with D hard to call. The germline V gene has CDR1 SGHRS and CDR2 YFSETQ. V shed 2 bases and J shed 3 bases, with 8 bases lying between them. The CDR3 totals 13 residues. DNA of the CDR3: TGCGCCAGCAGCTTTGTGGGCGACACTGAAGCTTTCTTT. Translation gives CASSFVGDTEAFF. The full variable domain, completed using reference TRBV5-1 and TRBJ1-1, is KAGVTQTPRYLIKTRGQQVTLSCSPISGHRSVSWYQQTPGQGLQFLFEYFSETQRNKGNFPGRFSGRQFSNSRSEMNVSTLELGDSALYLCASSFVGDTEAFFGQGTRLTVV.

This chain connects TRBV28 to TRBJ1-2; the D gene is possibly TRBD1 (5 bases). Trimming pared 1 base from V and 2 bases from J, leaving 8 bases between. The CDR3 is made up of 14 amino acids. Germline V gives CDR1 MDHEN, CDR2 SYDVKM. DNA of the CDR3: TGTGCCAGCAGTTTATCGACAGAAAACTATGGCTACACCTTC. Amino acids: CASSLSTENYGYTF.

The chain joins TRBV27 to TRBJ2-7, with 7 nucleotides matching TRBD1. Germline trimming cut 5 bases from V and 2 bases from J; bases unmatched to any gene: 12. This CDR3 has 16 residues. CDR1 and CDR2 from the germline V gene are MNHEY and SMNVEV (reference sequence). The CDR3 loop is CASSPRDSAETYEQYF. DNA for the CDR3: TGTGCCAGCAGTCCCCGGGACAGCGCAGAAACCTACGAGCAGTACTTC.

In DNA form, the CDR3 reads TGTGCCATTACACCGGGACAGGGAATGTCTGGAAACACCATATATTTT. Protein sequence: CAITPGQGMSGNTIYF. This chain links TRBV10-3 with TRBJ1-3, with 9 positions matching TRBD1. J lost 1 base, V lost 9 bases, and 10 bases had no gene match. The CDR3 runs to 16 residues. In germline, CDR1 is ENHRY, CDR2 SYGVKD.